This T cell receptor beta chain was observed in a study of T cell responses to AZD1222 COVID-19 vaccine. Regarding this clone: The antigen remains undetermined.

The CDR3 loop spans 16 amino acids. Trimming cost V 6 bases and J 6 bases; bases outside gene matches: 14. The V gene's germline CDR1 is MNHEY and CDR2 SMNVEV (reference sequence). TCRdb's copy holds only in-frame clones and misses some; the assay was immunoSEQ multiplex PCR. The data contain some 150,000 clones, 75% to 85% of them seen just once; the ten biggest clones take up over 4%. Study-wide findings and caveats: Only six people who got AZD1222 tested seropositive at baseline. Donors were mostly white British, more females; clonal diversity possibly underestimated.

The rearrangement links TRBV27 to TRBJ1-5; 7 bases fit TRBD1. Source: peripheral blood, taken on day 0 of MenACWY control vaccination. This clonotype originated in an adult in good health. CDR3: CASSPRLTGRFQPQHF. The CDR3, as DNA: TGTGCCAGCAGCCCCCGGTTGACAGGGAGGTTTCAGCCCCAGCATTTT.